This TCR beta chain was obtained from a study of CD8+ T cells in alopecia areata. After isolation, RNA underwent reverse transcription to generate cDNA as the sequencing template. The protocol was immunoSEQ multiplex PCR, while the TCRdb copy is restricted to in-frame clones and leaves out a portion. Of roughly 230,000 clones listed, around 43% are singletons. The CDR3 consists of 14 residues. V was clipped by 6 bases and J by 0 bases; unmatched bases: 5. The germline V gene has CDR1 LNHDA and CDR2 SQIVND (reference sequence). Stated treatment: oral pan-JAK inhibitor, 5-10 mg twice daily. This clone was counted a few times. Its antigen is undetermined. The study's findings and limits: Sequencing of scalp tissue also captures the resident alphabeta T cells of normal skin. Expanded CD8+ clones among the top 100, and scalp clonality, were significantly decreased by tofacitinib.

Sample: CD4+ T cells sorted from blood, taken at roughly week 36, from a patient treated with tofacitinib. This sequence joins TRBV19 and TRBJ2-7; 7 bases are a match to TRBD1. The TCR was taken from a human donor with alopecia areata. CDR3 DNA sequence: TGTGCCAGTAGGGAACAGGGGACCTCCTACGAGCAGTACTTC. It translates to CASREQGTSYEQYF.